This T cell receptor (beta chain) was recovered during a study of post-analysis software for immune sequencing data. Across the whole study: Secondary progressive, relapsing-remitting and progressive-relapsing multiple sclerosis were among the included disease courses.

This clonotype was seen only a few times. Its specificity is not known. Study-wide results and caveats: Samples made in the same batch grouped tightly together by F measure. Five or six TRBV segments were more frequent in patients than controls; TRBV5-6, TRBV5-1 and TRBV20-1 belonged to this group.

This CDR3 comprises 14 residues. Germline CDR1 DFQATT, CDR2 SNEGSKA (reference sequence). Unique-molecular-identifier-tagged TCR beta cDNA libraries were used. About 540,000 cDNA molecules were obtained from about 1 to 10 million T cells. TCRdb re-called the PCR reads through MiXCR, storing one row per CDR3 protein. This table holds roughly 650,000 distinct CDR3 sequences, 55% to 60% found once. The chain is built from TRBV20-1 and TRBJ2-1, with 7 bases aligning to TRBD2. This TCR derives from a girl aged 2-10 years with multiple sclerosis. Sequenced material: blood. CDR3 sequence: CSPLGGSGRDEQFF. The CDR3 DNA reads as TGCAGCCCCCTCGGGGGGAGCGGGCGGGATGAGCAGTTCTTC.